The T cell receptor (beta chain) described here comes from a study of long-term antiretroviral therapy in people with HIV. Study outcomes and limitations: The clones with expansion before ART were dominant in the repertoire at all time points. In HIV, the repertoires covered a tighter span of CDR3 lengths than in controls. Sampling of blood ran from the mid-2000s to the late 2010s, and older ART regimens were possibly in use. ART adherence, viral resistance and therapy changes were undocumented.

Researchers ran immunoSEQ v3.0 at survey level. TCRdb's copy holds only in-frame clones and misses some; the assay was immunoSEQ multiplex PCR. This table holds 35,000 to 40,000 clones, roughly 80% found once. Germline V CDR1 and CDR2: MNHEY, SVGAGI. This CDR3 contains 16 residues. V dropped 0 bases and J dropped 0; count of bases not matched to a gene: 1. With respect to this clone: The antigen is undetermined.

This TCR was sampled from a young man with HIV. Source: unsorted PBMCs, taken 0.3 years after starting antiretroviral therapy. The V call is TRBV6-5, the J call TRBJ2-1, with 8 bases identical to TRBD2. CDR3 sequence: CASSYSLAGSYNEQFF. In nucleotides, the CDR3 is TGTGCCAGCAGTTACTCCCTAGCGGGCTCCTACAATGAGCAGTTCTTC.